Following are 3 T cell receptor beta chains from one sample sequenced in a study of blood T cell repertoires in COVID-19. Only in-frame clones appear in the TCRdb table, and some are missing; sequencing was by immunoSEQ multiplex PCR. The data hold about 350,000 clones, with about 90% observed a single time. Sample: PBMCs or T cells enriched from blood (not recorded which). The receptors here all came from a woman in her twenties or thirties who had recovered from COVID-19.

This clone was found a few times. This chain uses TRBV5-1 with TRBJ1-2; D is undetermined. Germline V gene data show CDR1 as SGHRS and CDR2 as YFSETQ. This CDR3 has 12 residues. Trimming took off 5 bases at V and 4 bases at J, with 9 bases between the two ends. The CDR3 DNA sequence: TGCGCCAGCAGTCCCCCCGGCTATGGCTACACCTTC. The encoded protein is CASSPPGYGYTF.

This chain uses TRBV4-1 with TRBJ1-2; tentatively, D is TRBD1 (5 bases). The CDR3 loop spans 13 amino acids. Per the germline V gene, CDR1 is MGHRA and CDR2 is YSYEKL. V lost 3 bases to trimming and J lost 6 bases, with 11 bases between them. The CDR3 loop reads CASSQGLSDGYTF. The DNA of the CDR3 is TGCGCCAGCAGCCAGGGGCTATCCGATGGCTACACCTTC.

The gene calls are TRBV14 and TRBJ1-6, with D unresolved. CDR1 is SGHDN and CDR2 is FVKESK in the germline V gene. The CDR3 extends over 16 amino acids. V lost 3 bases, J lost 10 bases, and 19 bases lay in between. CDR3 DNA sequence: TGTGCCAGCAGCCAGCTGCTGGTGGCGGGTGGGTCACCCCTCCACTTT. It encodes CASSQLLVAGGSPLHF.